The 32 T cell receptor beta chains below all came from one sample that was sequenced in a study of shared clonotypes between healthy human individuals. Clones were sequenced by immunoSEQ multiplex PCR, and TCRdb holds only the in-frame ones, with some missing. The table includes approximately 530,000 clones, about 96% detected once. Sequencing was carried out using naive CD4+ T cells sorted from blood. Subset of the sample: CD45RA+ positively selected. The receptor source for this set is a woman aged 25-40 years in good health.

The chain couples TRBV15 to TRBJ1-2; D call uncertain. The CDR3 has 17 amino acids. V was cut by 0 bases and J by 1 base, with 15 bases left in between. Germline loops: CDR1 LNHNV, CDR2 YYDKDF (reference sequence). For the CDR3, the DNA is TGTGCCACCAGCAGAGATCCTGAAGCAGGAAATAACTATGGCTACACCTTC. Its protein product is CATSRDPEAGNNYGYTF. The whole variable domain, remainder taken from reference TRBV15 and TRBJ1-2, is DAMVIQNPRYQVTQFGKPVTLSCSQTLNHNVMYWYQQKSSQAPKLLFHYYDKDFNNEADTPDNFQSRRPNTSFCFLDIRSPGLGDTAMYLCATSRDPEAGNNYGYTFGSGTRLTVV.

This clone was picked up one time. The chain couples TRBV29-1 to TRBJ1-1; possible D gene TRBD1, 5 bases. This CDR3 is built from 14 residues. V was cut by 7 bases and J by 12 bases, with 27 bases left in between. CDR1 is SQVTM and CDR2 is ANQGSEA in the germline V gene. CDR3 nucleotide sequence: TGCAGCGCCCACTTGAGGGATCCGGGACCCCAACCTTTCTTT. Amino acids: CSAHLRDPGPQPFF.

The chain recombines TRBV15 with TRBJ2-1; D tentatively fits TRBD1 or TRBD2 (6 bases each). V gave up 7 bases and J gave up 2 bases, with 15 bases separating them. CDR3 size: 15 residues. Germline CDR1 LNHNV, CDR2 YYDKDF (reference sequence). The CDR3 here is CATTTGGGTYNEQFF. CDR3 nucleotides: TGTGCCACCACTACCGGAGGGGGGACCTACAATGAGCAGTTCTTC.

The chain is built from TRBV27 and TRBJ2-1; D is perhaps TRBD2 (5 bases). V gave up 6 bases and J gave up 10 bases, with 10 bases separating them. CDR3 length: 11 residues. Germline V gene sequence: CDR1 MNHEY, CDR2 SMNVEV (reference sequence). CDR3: CASRRAEEQFF. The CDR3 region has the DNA TGTGCCAGCAGGAGGGCAGAGGAGCAGTTCTTC.

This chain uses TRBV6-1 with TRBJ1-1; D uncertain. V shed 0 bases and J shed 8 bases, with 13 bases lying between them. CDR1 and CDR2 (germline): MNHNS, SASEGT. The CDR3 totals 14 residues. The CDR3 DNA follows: TGTGCCAGCAGTGAAGCCTGGGGTTTATCCGAAGCTTTCTTT. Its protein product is CASSEAWGLSEAFF.

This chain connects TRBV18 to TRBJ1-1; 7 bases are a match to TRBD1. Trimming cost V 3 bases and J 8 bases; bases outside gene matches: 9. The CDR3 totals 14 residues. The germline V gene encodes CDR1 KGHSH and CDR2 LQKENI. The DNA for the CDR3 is TGTGCCAGCTCACCGAGATTGGACAGGCCAGAAGCTTTCTTT. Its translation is CASSPRLDRPEAFF.

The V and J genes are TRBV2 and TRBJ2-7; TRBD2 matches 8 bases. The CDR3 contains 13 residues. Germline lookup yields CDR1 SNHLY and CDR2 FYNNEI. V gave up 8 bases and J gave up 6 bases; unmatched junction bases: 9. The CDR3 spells CASSNVAGLEQYF. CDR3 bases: TGTGCCAGCTCTAACGTAGCGGGACTCGAGCAGTACTTC.

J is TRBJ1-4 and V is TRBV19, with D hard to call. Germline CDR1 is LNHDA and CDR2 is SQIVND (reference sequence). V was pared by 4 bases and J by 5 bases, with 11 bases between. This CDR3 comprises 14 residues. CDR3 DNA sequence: TGTGCCAGTAGTAAGGGTGGGAAGAATGAAAAACTGTTTTTT. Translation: CASSKGGKNEKLFF.

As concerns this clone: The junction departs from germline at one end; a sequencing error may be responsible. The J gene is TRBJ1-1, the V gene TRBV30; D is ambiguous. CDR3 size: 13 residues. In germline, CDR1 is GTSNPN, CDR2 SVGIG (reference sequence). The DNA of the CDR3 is TGTGCCTGGAGTGTAGCGACCGGACTCCCCCCGATCTTT. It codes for CAWSVATGLPPIF.

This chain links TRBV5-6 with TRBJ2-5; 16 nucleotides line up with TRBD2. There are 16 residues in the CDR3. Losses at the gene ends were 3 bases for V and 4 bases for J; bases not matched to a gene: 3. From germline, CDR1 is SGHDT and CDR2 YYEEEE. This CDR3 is CASSWGLAGGLETQYF. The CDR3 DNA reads TGTGCCAGCAGCTGGGGACTAGCGGGAGGGCTAGAGACCCAGTACTTC.

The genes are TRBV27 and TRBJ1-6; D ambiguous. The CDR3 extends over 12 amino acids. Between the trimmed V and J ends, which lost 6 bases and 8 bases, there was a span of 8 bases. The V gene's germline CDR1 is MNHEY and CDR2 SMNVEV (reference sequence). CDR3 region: CASRRVDSPLHF. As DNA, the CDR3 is TGTGCCAGCAGGAGGGTGGATTCACCCCTCCACTTT.

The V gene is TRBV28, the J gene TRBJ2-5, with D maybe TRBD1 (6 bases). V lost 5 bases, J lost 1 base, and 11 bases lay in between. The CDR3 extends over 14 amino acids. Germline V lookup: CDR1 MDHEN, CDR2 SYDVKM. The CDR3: CASSPGQIQETQYF. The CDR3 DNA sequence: TGTGCCAGCAGTCCAGGACAGATCCAAGAGACCCAGTACTTC.

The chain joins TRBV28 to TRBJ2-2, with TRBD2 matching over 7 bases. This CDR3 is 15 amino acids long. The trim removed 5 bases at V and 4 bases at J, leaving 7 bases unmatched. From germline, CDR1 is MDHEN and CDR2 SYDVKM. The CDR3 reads CASSTPGGSTGELFF. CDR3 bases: TGTGCCAGCAGTACTCCCGGGGGGAGCACCGGGGAGCTGTTTTTT.

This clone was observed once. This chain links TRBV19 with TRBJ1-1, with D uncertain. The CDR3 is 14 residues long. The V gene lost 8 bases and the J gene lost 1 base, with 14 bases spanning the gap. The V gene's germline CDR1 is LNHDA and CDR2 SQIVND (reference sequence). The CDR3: CASQRMAANTEAFF. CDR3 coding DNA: TGTGCCAGTCAGCGGATGGCGGCGAACACTGAAGCTTTCTTT.

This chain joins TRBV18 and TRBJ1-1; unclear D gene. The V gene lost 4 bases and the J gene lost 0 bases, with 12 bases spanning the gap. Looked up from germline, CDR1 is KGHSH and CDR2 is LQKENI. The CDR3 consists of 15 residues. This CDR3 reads CASSLVARMNTEAFF. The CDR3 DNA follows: TGTGCCAGCTCACTGGTTGCCAGGATGAACACTGAAGCTTTCTTT. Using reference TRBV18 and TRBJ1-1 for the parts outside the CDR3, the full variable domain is NAGVMQNPRHLVRRRGQEARLRCSPMKGHSHVYWYRQLPEEGLKFMVYLQKENIIDESGMPKERFSAEFPKEGPSILRIQQVVRGDSAAYFCASSLVARMNTEAFFGQGTRLTVV.

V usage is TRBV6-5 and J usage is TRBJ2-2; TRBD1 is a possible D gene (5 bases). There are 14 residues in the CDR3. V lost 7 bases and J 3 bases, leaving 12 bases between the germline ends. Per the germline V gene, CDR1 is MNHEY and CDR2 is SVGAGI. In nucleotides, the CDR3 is TGTGCCAGCACCAAAGACAGAGACACCGGGGAGCTGTTTTTT. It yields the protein CASTKDRDTGELFF.

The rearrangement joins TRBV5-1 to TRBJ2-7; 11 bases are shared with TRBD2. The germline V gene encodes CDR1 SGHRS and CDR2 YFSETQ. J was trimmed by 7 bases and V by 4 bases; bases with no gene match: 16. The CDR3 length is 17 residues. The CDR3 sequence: CASSPKGSSGRTGEQYF. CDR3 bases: TGCGCCAGCAGCCCGAAGGGGTCTAGCGGGAGGACGGGGGAGCAGTACTTC.

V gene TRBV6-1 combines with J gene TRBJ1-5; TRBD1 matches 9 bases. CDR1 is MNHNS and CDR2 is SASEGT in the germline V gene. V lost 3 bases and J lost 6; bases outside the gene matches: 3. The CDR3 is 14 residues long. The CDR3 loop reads CASSDHRGLQPQHF. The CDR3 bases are TGTGCCAGCAGTGATCACAGGGGGCTTCAGCCCCAGCATTTT.

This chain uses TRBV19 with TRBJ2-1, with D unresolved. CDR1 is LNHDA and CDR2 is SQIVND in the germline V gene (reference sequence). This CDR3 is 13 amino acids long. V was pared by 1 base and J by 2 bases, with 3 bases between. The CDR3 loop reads CASSIVTYNEQFF. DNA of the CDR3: TGTGCCAGTAGTATAGTAACCTACAATGAGCAGTTCTTC.

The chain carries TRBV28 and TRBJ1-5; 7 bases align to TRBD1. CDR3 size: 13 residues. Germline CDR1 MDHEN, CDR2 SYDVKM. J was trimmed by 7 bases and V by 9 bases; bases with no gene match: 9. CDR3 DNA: TGTGCCAGTAGGGACAGAATGAAGCAGCCCCAGCATTTT. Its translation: CASRDRMKQPQHF.

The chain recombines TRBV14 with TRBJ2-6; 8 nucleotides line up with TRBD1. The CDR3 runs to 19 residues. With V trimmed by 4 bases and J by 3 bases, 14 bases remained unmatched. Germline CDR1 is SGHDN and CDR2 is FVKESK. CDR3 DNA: TGTGCCAGCAGCCGCGGAGTGCAGGGGGCGCCTGTTGGGGCCAACGTCCTGACTTTC. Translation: CASSRGVQGAPVGANVLTF.

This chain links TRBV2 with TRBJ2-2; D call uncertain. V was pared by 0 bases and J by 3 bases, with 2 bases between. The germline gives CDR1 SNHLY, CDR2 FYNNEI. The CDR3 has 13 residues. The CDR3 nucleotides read TGTGCCAGCAGTGAAGCGGACACCGGGGAGCTGTTTTTT. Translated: CASSEADTGELFF.

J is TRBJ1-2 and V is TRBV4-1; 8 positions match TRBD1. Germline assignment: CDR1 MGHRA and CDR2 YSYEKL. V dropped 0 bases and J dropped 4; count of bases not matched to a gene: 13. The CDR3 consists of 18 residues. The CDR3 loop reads CASSQDTSGQGAIYGYTF. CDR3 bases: TGCGCCAGCAGCCAAGATACGTCTGGCCAGGGGGCGATCTATGGCTACACCTTC.

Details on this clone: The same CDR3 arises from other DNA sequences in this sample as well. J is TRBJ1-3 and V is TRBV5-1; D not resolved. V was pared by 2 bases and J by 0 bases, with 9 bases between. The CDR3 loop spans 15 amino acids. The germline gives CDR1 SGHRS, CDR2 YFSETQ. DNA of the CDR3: TGCGCCAGCAGCTTAAGCGGGAGCTCTGGAAACACCATATATTTT. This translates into CASSLSGSSGNTIYF.

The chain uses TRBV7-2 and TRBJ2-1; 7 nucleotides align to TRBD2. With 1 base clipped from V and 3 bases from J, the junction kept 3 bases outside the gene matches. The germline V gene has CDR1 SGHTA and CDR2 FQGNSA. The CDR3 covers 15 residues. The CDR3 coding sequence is TGTGCCAGCAGCTTAGGGCCGGGAGGCTACAATGAGCAGTTCTTC. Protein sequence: CASSLGPGGYNEQFF.

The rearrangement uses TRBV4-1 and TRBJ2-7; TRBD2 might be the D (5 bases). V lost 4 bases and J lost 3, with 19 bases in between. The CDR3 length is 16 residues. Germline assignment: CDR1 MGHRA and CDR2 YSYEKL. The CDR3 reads CASSRSLSGEGYEQYF. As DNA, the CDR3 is TGCGCCAGCAGCCGTAGCCTTTCTGGAGAGGGCTACGAGCAGTACTTC.

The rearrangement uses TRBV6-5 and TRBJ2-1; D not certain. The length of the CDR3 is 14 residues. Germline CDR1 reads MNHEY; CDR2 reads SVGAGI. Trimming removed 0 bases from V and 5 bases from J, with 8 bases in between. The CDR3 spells CASSYSYRNNEQFF. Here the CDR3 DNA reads TGTGCCAGCAGTTACTCATACCGGAACAATGAGCAGTTCTTC.

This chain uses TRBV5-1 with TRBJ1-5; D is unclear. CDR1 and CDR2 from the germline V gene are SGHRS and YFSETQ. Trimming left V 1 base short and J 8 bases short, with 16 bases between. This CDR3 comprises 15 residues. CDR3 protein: CASSLMGTTVEPQHF. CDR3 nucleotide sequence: TGCGCCAGCAGCTTGATGGGCACCACCGTAGAGCCCCAGCATTTT.

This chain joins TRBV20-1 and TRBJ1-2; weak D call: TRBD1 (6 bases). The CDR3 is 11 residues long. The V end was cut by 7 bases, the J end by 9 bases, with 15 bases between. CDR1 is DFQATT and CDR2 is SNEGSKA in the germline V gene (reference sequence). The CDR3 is CSVTKTGSYTF. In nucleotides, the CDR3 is TGCAGTGTTACAAAGACAGGCAGCTACACCTTC.

The CDR3, as DNA: TGTGCCAGCAGCTGGACTAGCGGGACGTGGCATGAGCAGTTCTTC. Amino acid sequence: CASSWTSGTWHEQFF. The V gene is TRBV7-9, the J gene TRBJ2-1; 12 bases agree with TRBD2. CDR1 and CDR2 (germline): SEHNR, FQNEAQ (reference sequence). The CDR3 contains 15 residues. Unmatched junction bases numbered 6, after V lost 4 bases and J lost 8 bases.

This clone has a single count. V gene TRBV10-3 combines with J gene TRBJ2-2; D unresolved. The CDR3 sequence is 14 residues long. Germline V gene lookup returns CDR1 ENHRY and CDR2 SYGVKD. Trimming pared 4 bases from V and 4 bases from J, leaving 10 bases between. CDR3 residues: CAISGRESTGELFF. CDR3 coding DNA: TGTGCCATCAGTGGGAGAGAGAGCACCGGGGAGCTGTTTTTT.

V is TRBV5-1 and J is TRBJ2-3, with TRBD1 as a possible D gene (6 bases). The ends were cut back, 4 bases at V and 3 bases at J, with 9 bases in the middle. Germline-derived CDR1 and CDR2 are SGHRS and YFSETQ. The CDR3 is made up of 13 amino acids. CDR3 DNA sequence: TGCGCCAGCAGCCGGGACATGACAGATACGCAGTATTTT. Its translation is CASSRDMTDTQYF.